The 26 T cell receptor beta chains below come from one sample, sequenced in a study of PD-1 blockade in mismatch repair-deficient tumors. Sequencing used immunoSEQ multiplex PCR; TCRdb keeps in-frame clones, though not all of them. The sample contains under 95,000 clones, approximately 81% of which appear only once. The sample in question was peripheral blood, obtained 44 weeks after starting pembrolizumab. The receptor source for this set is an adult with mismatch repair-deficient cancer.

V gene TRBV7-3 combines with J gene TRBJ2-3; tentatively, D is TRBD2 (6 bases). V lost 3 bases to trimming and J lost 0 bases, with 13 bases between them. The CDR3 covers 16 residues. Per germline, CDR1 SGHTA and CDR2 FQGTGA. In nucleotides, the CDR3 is TGTGCCAGCAGCTTGGAGGGAACCCCTAGCACAGATACGCAGTATTTT. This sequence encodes CASSLEGTPSTDTQYF.

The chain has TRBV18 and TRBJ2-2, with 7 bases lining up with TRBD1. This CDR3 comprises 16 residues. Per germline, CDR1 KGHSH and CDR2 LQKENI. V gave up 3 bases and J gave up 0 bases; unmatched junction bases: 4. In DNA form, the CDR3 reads TGTGCCAGCTCACCTGGACAGGCCTCGAACACCGGGGAGCTGTTTTTT. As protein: CASSPGQASNTGELFF. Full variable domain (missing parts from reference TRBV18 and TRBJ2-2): NAGVMQNPRHLVRRRGQEARLRCSPMKGHSHVYWYRQLPEEGLKFMVYLQKENIIDESGMPKERFSAEFPKEGPSILRIQQVVRGDSAAYFCASSPGQASNTGELFFGEGSRLTVL.

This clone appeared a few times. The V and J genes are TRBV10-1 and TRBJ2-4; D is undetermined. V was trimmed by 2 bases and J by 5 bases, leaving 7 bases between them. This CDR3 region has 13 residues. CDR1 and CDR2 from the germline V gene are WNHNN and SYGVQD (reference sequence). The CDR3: CASSETAENIQYF. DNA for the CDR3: TGCGCCAGCAGTGAGACCGCGGAAAACATTCAGTACTTC.

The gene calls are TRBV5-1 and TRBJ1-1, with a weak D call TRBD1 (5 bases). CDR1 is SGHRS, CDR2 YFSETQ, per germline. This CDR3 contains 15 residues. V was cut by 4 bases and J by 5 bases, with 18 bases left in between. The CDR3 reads CASSGGSGQGTEAFF. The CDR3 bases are TGCGCCAGCAGCGGCGGCTCAGGGCAGGGTACTGAAGCTTTCTTT.

The CDR3 nucleotides are TGTGCCAGTAGTTTAGGAATGATGCTAGAGACCCAGTACTTC. Its translation is CASSLGMMLETQYF. The gene calls are TRBV19 and TRBJ2-5; the D is unclear. The germline V gene has CDR1 LNHDA and CDR2 SQIVND (reference sequence). The CDR3 sequence is 14 residues long. Between the trimmed V and J ends, which lost 5 bases and 4 bases, there was a span of 14 bases.

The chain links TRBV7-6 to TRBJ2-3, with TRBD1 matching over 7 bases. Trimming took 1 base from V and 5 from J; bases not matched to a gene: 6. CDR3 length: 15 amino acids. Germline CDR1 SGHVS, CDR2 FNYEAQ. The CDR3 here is CASSLGQGVGDTQYF. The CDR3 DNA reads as TGTGCCAGCAGCTTAGGGCAGGGGGTTGGAGATACGCAGTATTTT.

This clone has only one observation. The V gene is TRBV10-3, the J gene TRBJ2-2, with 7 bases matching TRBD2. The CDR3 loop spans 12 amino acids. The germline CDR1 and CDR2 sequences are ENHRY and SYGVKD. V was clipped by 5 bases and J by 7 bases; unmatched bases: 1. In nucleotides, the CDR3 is TGTGCCATCAGTAGCGGGGTCGGGGAGCTGTTTTTT. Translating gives CAISSGVGELFF.

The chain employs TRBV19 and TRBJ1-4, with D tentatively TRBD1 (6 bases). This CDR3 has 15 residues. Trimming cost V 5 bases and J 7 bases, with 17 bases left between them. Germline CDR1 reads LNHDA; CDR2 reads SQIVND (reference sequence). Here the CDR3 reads CASSLDGGRGEKLFF. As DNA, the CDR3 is TGTGCCAGTAGTCTGGATGGGGGCCGAGGTGAAAAACTGTTTTTT.

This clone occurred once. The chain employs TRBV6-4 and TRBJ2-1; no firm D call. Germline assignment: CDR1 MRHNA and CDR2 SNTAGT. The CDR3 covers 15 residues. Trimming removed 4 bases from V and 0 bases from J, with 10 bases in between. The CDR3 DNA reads TGTGCCAGCAGTGTAGGCGAGAGCTCCTACAATGAGCAGTTCTTC. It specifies CASSVGESSYNEQFF.

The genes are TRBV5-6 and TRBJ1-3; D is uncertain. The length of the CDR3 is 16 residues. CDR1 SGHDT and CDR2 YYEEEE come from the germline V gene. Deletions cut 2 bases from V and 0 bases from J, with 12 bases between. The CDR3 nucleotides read TGTGCCAGCAGCTTTAATTCCCAGATCTCTGGAAACACCATATATTTT. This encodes CASSFNSQISGNTIYF.

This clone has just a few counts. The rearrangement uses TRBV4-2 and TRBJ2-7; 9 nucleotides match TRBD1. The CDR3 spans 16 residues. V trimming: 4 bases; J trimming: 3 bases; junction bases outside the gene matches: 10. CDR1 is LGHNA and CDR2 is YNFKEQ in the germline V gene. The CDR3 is CASSREPGQGRYEQYF. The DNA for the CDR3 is TGTGCCAGCAGCCGGGAACCGGGACAGGGACGCTACGAGCAGTACTTC.

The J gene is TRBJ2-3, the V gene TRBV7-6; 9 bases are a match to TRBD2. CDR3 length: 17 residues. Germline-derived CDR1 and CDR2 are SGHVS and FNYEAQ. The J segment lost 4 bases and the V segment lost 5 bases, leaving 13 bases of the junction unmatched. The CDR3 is CASSRRPPSGVSDTQYF. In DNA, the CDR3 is TGTGCCAGCAGCCGCCGTCCCCCTAGCGGGGTTTCAGATACGCAGTATTTT.

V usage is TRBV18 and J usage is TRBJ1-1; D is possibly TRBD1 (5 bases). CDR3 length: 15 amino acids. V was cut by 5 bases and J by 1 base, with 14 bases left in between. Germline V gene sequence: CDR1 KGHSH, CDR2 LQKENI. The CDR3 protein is CASSSSTETNTEAFF. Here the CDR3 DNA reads TGTGCCAGCTCATCCTCGACAGAGACGAACACTGAAGCTTTCTTT.

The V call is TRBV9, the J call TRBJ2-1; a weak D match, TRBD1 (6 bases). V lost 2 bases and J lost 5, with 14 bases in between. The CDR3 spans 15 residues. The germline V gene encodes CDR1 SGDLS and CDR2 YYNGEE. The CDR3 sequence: CASSVDRTEDNEQFF. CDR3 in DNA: TGTGCCAGCAGCGTGGATCGGACAGAGGACAATGAGCAGTTCTTC. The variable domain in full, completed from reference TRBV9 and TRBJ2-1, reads DSGVTQTPKHLITATGQRVTLRCSPRSGDLSVYWYQQSLDQGLQFLIQYYNGEERAKGNILERFSAQQFPDLHSELNLSSLELGDSALYFCASSVDRTEDNEQFFGPGTRLTVL.

The CDR3 spells CASSVEQGSGNTIYF. DNA for the CDR3: TGTGCCAGCAGCGTAGAACAGGGCTCTGGAAACACCATATATTTT. This chain joins TRBV9 and TRBJ1-3; D perhaps matches TRBD1 (6 bases). Germline V gene data show CDR1 as SGDLS and CDR2 as YYNGEE. V was cut by 0 bases and J by 0 bases, with 7 bases left in between. The CDR3 has 15 residues.

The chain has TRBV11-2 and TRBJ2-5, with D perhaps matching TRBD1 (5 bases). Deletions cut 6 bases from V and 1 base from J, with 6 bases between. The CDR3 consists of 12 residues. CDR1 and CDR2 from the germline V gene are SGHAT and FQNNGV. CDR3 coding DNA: TGTGCCAGCAGAGGGGTCCAAGAGACCCAGTACTTC. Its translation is CASRGVQETQYF.

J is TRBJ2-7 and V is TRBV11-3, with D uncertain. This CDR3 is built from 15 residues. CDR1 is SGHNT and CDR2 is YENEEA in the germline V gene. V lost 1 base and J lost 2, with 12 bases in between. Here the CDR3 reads CASSLGGRYPYEQYF. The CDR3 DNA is TGTGCCAGCAGCTTAGGCGGTCGCTACCCCTACGAGCAGTACTTC.

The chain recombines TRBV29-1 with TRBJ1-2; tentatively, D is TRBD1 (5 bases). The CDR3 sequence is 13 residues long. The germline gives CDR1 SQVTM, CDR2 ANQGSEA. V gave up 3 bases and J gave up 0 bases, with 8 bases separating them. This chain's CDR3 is CSVETTANYGYTF. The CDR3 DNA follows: TGCAGCGTTGAGACGACAGCTAACTATGGCTACACCTTC.

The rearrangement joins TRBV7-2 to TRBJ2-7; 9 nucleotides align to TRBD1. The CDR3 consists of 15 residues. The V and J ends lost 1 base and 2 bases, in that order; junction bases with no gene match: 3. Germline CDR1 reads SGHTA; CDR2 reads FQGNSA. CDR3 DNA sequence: TGTGCCAGCAGCTTAGGGGGACAGGGAACCTACGAGCAGTACTTC. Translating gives CASSLGGQGTYEQYF.

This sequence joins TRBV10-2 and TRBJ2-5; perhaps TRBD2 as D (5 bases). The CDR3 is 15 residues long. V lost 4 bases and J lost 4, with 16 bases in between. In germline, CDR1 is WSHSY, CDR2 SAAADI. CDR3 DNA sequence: TGCGCCAGCAGTGCGGGGTTGGAGTGGCGAGAGACCCAGTACTTC. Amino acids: CASSAGLEWRETQYF.

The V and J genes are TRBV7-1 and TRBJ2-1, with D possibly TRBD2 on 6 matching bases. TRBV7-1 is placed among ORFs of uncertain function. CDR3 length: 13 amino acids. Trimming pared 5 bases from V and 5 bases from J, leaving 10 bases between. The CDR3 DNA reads TGTGCCAGCAGCCTACTAGCCCACAATGAGCAGTTCTTC. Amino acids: CASSLLAHNEQFF.

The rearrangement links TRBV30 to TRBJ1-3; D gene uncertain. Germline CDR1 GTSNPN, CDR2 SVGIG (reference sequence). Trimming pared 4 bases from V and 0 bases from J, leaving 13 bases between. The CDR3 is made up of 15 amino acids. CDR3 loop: CAWTYLGSSGNTIYF. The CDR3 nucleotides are TGTGCCTGGACCTACCTGGGGAGCTCTGGAAACACCATATATTTT.

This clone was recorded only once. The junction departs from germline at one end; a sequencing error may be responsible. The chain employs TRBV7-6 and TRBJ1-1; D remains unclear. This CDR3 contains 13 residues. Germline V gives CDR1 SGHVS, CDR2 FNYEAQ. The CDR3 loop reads CASSPPHAREPFF. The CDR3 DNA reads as TGTGCCAGCAGCCCCCCCCATGCCCGTGAACCTTTCTTT.

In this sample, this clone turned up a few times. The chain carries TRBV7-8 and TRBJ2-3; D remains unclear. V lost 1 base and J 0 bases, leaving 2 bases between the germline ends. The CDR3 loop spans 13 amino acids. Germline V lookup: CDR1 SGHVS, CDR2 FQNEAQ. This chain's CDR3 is CASSLESTDTQYF. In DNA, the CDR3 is TGTGCCAGCAGCTTAGAGAGCACAGATACGCAGTATTTT.

The chain's CDR3 is CASSSRQGNNQPQHF. The CDR3 bases are TGTGCCAGCAGTTCGCGACAGGGGAACAATCAGCCCCAGCATTTT. The chain is built from TRBV6-5 and TRBJ1-5, with 8 positions matching TRBD1. In germline, CDR1 is MNHEY, CDR2 SVGAGI. The CDR3 sequence is 15 residues long. Trimming removed 4 bases from V and 3 bases from J; junction bases left unmatched: 5.

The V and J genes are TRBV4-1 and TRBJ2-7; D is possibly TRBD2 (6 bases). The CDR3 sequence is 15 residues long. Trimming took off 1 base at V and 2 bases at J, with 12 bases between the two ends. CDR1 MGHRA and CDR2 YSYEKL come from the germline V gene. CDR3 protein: CASSQGPGSTYEQYF. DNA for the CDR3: TGCGCCAGCAGCCAAGGTCCCGGGAGCACCTACGAGCAGTACTTC.